One sample yielded the 11 T cell receptor beta chains listed below, sequenced in a study of T cell responses to AZD1222 COVID-19 vaccine. TCRdb's table, derived via immunoSEQ multiplex PCR, lists solely in-frame clones and lacks some. The sample shows roughly 270,000 clones, 90% to 95% of them seen only once. The sequencing used peripheral blood, collected 28 days after the second AZD1222 dose. Receptor source: an adult who received the AZD1222 COVID-19 vaccine.

This chain links TRBV2 with TRBJ1-3; 8 positions match TRBD1. V gave up 8 bases and J gave up 5 bases; unmatched junction bases: 8. Per germline, CDR1 SNHLY and CDR2 FYNNEI. CDR3 length equals 14 residues. CDR3 protein: CASAGTGSRNTIYF. The CDR3 bases are TGTGCCAGCGCAGGGACAGGAAGTAGAAACACCATATATTTT.

The rearrangement joins TRBV12-3 or TRBV12-4 to TRBJ2-7; unclear D gene. Deletions cut 4 bases from V and 5 bases from J, with 9 bases between. The CDR3 runs 12 residues. CDR3 protein: CASSSVANEQYF. CDR3 coding DNA: TGTGCCAGCAGTTCCGTCGCGAACGAGCAGTACTTC.

The V gene is TRBV23-1, the J gene TRBJ1-2; D ambiguous. TRBV23-1 is an ORF; its function is uncertain. This CDR3 spans 14 amino acids. V was cut by 0 bases and J by 6 bases, with 11 bases left in between. CDR3 in amino acids: CASSQSPTENGYTF. Written as DNA, the CDR3 is TGCGCCAGCAGTCAATCCCCCACGGAGAATGGCTACACCTTC.

The chain recombines TRBV18 with TRBJ1-2, with D unresolved. Germline V gene data show CDR1 as KGHSH and CDR2 as LQKENI. This CDR3 comprises 12 residues. Trimming removed 6 bases from V and 3 bases from J, with 8 bases in between. CDR3 sequence (DNA): TGTGCCAGCTCCATCGTTGACTATGGCTACACCTTC. It yields the protein CASSIVDYGYTF.

This chain uses TRBV5-5 with TRBJ1-4; D gene unclear. The CDR3 runs to 13 residues. Germline V gene sequence: CDR1 SGHKS, CDR2 YYEKEE (reference sequence). V lost 2 bases to trimming and J lost 6 bases, with 8 bases between them. The CDR3 region is CASSFGRDEKLFF. In nucleotides, the CDR3 is TGTGCCAGCAGCTTCGGGAGGGATGAAAAACTGTTTTTT.

This rearrangement joins TRBV5-6 to TRBJ2-1; D may be TRBD2 (5 bases). The CDR3 loop spans 13 amino acids. CDR1 and CDR2 from the germline V gene are SGHDT and YYEEEE. V was trimmed by 7 bases and J by 0 bases, leaving 8 bases between them. The CDR3 loop is CASRGSSYNEQFF. The CDR3 DNA sequence: TGTGCCAGCCGGGGTAGCTCCTACAATGAGCAGTTCTTC.

The rearrangement links TRBV19 to TRBJ2-5, with 9 nucleotides matching TRBD2. V dropped 1 base and J dropped 4; count of bases not matched to a gene: 4. In germline, CDR1 is LNHDA, CDR2 SQIVND (reference sequence). This CDR3 spans 15 amino acids. CDR3 bases: TGTGCCAGTAGTATAGGAGCTAGCGGGACAGAGACCCAGTACTTC. Translating it yields CASSIGASGTETQYF.

There are a few counts of this clone. The junction differs from germline at one of its ends, possibly a read error. DNA of the CDR3: TGTGCCAGAAGCCGCCCGCCCCCATTT. Encoded protein: CARSRPPPF. J is TRBJ1-4 and V is TRBV5-3; D gene uncertain. TRBV5-3 is an ORF, and what it does is uncertain. This CDR3 has 9 residues.

The chain combines TRBV9 with TRBJ2-7, with 7 bases aligning to TRBD2. Germline V gives CDR1 SGDLS, CDR2 YYNGEE. This CDR3 has 15 amino acids. V lost 0 bases and J lost 3; bases outside the gene matches: 6. CDR3 region: CASSVGGGHGYEQYF. CDR3 nucleotide sequence: TGTGCCAGCAGCGTAGGGGGAGGGCATGGCTACGAGCAGTACTTC.

J is TRBJ1-4 and V is TRBV28; possibly TRBD1 for D (6 bases). Germline V gene data show CDR1 as MDHEN and CDR2 as SYDVKM. CDR3 length equals 13 residues. Between the trimmed V and J ends, which lost 8 bases and 8 bases, there was a span of 15 bases. CDR3 DNA sequence: TGTGCCAGCTCCGGTCAGGGGAAAGAAAAACTGTTTTTT. Its protein product is CASSGQGKEKLFF.

A word on this clone: One end of the junction varies from germline; a read error may be responsible. The chain combines TRBV7-3 with TRBJ2-1, with 13 positions matching TRBD2. There are 15 residues in the CDR3. The germline CDR1 and CDR2 sequences are SGHTA and FQGTGA. CDR3 in amino acids: CASSPQAGLAGPEVF. The CDR3 nucleotides read TGTGCCAGCAGCCCCCAAGCGGGACTAGCGGGGCCTGAGGTCTTC.